This T cell receptor beta chain was identified during a study of shared clonotypes between healthy human individuals. The study, taken as a whole, reports: The rarefaction results pointed to incomplete sorted-subset sequencing despite large depth. Donor clonotype sharing was expected to depend on sequencing depth.

Comments on this clone: Its antigen is unknown.

CD8 cells regarded as naive lacked CD45RO, were positively chosen for CCR7, and omitted terminally differentiated effector memory CD45RA+ cells. Sequenced by immunoSEQ multiplex PCR; TCRdb stores in-frame clones only, minus some. Among about 2.1 million clones listed, over 85% were seen once. This CDR3 has 17 residues. Trimming took 2 bases from V and 4 from J, leaving 18 bases between them. Per germline, CDR1 LNHDA and CDR2 SQIVND (reference sequence). Material: naive CD8+ T cells from PBMCs. This receptor was taken from a young man in good health. Some clones in this sample may be carry-over from other donors' samples. The chain employs TRBV19 and TRBJ1-5; D might be TRBD1 (6 bases). CDR3 sequence: CASSITRDIFFNQPQHF. The CDR3 nucleotides are TGTGCCAGTAGTATAACCCGGGACATATTTTTTAATCAGCCCCAGCATTTT.